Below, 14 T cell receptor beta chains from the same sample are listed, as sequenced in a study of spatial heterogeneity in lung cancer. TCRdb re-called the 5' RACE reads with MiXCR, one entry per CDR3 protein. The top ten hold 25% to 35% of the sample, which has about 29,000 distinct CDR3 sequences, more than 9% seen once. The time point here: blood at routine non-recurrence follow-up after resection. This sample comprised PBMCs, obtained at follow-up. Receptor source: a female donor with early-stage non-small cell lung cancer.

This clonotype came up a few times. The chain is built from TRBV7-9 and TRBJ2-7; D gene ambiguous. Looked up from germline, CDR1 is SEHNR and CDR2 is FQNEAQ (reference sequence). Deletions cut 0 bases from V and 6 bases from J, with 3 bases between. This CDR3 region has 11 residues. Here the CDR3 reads CASSLALEQYF. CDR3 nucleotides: TGTGCCAGCAGCTTAGCTCTCGAGCAGTACTTC.

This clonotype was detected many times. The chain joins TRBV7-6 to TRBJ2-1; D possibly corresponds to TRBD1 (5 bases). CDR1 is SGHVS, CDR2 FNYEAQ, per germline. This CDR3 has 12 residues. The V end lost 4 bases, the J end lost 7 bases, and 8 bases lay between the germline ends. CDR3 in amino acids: CASSSPGNEQFF. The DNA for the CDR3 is TGTGCCAGCAGCTCCCCAGGGAATGAGCAGTTCTTC. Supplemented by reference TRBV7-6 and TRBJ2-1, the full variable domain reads GAGVSQSPRYKVTKRGQDVALRCDPISGHVSLYWYRQALGQGPEFLTYFNYEAQQDKSGLPNDRFSAERPEGSISTLTIQRTEQRDSAMYRCASSSPGNEQFFGPGTRLTVL.

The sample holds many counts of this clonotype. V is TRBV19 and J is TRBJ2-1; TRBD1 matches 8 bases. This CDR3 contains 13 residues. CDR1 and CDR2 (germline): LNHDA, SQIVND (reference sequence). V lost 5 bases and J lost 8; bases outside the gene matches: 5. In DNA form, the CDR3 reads TGTGCCAGTAGTGGGACAGGCGGGCATGAGCAGTTCTTC. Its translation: CASSGTGGHEQFF.

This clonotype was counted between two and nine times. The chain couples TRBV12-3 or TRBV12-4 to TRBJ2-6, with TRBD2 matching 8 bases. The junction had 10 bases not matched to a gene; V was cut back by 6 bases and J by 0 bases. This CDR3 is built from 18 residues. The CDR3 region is CASSPVLAEPSGANVLTF. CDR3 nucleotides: TGTGCCAGCAGCCCCGTACTAGCGGAGCCCTCTGGGGCCAACGTCCTGACTTTC.

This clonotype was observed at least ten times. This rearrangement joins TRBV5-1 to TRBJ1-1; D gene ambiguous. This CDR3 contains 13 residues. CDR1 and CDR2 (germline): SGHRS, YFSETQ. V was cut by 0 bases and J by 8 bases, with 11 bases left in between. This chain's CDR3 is CASSLAVSSEAFF. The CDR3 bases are TGCGCCAGCAGCTTGGCGGTCTCCTCCGAAGCTTTCTTT.

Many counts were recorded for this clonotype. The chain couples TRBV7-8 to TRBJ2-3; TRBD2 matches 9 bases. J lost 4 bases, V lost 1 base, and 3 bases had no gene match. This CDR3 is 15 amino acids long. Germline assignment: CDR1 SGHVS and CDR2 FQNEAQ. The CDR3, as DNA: TGTGCCAGCAGCTTAGGGGGCGGGGGGGCAGATACGCAGTATTTT. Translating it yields CASSLGGGGADTQYF.

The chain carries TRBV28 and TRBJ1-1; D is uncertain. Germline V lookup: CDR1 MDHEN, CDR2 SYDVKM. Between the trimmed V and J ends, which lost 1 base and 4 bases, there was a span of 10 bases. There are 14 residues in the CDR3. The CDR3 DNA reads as TGTGCCAGCAGTTTATTCGGGGAGGGCACTGAAGCTTTCTTT. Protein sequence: CASSLFGEGTEAFF.

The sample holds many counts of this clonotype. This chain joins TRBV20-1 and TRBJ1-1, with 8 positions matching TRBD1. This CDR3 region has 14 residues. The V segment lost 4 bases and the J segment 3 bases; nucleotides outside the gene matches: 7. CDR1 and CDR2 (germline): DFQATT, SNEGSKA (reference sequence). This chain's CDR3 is CSATHPRGHTEAFF. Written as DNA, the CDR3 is TGCAGTGCTACTCACCCCAGGGGGCACACTGAAGCTTTCTTT.

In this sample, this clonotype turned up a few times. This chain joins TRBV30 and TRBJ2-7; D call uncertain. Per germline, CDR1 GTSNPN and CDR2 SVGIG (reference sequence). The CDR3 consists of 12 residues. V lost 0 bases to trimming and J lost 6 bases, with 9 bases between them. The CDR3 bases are TGTGCCTGGAGTGTGTCCGTAACCGAGCAGTACTTC. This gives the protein CAWSVSVTEQYF.

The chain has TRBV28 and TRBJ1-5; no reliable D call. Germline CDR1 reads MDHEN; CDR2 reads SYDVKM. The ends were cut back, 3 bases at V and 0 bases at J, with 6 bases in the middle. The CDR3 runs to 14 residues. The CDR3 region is CASSLDFSNQPQHF. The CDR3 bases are TGTGCCAGCAGTTTGGACTTTAGCAATCAGCCCCAGCATTTT.

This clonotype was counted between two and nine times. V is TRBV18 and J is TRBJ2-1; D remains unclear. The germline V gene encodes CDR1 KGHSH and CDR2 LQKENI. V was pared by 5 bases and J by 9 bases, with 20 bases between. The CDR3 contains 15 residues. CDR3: CASSERPNMGREQFF. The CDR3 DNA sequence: TGTGCCAGCTCAGAAAGACCCAACATGGGCCGTGAGCAGTTCTTC.

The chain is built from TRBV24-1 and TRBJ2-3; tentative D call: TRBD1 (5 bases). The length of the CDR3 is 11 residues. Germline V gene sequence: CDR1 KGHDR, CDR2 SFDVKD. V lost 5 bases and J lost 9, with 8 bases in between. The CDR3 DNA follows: TGTGCCACCAGTGCGGCAGGGACGCAGTATTTT. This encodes CATSAAGTQYF.

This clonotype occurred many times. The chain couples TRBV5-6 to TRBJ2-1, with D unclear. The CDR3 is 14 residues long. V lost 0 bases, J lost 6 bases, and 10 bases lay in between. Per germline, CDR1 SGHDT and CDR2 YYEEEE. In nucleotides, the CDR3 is TGTGCCAGCAGCTTGGCGATTGCCCCCAATGAGCAGTTCTTC. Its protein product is CASSLAIAPNEQFF.

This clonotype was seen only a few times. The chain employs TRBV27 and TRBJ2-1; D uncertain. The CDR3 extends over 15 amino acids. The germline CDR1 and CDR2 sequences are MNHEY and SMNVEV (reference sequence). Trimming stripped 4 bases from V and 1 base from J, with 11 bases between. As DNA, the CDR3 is TGTGCCAGCAGTTACAGTGTTAAGTCCTACAATGAGCAGTTCTTC. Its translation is CASSYSVKSYNEQFF.